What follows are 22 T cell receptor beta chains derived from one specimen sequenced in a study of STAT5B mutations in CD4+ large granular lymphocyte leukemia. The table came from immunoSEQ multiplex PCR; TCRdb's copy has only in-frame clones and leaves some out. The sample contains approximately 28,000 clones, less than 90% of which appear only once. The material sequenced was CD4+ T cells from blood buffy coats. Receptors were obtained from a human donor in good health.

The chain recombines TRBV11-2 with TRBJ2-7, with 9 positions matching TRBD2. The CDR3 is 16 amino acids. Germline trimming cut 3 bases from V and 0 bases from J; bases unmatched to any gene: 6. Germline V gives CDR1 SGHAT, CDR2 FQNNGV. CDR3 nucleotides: TGTGCCAGCAGCTTCCTAAGCGGGGGGAGCTCCTACGAGCAGTACTTC. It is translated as CASSFLSGGSSYEQYF.

The CDR3 DNA follows: TGTGCCAGCAGTTACCTTGAGCAGTACTTC. This encodes CASSYLEQYF. The genes are TRBV27 and TRBJ2-5; no reliable D call. CDR3 length: 10 amino acids. V was pared by 4 bases and J by 11 bases, with 8 bases between. CDR1 and CDR2 (germline): MNHEY, SMNVEV (reference sequence).

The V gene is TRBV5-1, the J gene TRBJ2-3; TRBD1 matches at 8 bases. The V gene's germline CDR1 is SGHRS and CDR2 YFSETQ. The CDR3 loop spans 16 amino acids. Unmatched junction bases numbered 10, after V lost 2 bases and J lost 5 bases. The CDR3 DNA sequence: TGCGCCAGCAGCTTCTTCGGACAGGGCGAGGGAGATACGCAGTATTTT. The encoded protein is CASSFFGQGEGDTQYF.

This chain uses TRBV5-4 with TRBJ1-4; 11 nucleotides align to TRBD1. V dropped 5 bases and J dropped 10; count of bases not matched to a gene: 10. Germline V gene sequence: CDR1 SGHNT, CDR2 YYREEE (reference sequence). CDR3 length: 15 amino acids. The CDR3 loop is CASSSPGQGGGKLFF. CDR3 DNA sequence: TGTGCCAGCAGTTCGCCGGGACAGGGGGGGGGAAAACTGTTTTTT. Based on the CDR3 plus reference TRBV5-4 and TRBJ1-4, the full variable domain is ETGVTQSPTHLIKTRGQQVTLRCSSQSGHNTVSWYQQALGQGPQFIFQYYREEENGRGNFPPRFSGLQFPNYSSELNVNALELDDSALYLCASSSPGQGGGKLFFGSGTQLSVL.

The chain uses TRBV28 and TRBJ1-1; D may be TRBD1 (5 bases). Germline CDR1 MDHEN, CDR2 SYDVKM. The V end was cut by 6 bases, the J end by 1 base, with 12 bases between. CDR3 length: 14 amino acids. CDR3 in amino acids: CASSNDRKNTEAFF. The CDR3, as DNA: TGTGCCAGCAGCAACGACAGAAAGAACACTGAAGCTTTCTTT.

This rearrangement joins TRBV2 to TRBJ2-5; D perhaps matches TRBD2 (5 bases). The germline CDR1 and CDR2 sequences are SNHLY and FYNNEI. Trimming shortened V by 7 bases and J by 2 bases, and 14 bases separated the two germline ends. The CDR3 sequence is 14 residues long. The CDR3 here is CASIGSTYQETQYF. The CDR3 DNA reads TGTGCCAGCATAGGGAGCACGTATCAAGAGACCCAGTACTTC.

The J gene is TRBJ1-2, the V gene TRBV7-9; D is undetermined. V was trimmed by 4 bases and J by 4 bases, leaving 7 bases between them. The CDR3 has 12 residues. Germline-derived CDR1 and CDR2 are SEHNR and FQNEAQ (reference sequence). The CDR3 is CASSSQSYGYTF. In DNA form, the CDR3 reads TGTGCCAGCAGCTCACAGAGCTATGGCTACACCTTC.

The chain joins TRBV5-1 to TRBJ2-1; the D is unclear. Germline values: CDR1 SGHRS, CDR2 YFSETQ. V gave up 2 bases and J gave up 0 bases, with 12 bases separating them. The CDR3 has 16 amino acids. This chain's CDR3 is CASSFITPSSYNEQFF. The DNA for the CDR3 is TGCGCCAGCAGCTTCATAACCCCGAGCTCCTACAATGAGCAGTTCTTC.

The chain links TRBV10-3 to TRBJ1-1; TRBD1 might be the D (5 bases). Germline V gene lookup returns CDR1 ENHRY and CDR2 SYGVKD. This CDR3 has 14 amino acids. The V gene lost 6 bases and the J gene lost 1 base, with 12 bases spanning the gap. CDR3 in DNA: TGTGCCATCAGGAGGCCGGGGACGAACACTGAAGCTTTCTTT. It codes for CAIRRPGTNTEAFF.

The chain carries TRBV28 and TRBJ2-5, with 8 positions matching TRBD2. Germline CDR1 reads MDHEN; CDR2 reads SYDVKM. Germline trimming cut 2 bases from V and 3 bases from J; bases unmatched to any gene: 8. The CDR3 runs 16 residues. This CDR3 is CASSLRSGGPEETQYF. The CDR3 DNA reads TGTGCCAGCAGTTTACGGTCGGGAGGGCCAGAAGAGACCCAGTACTTC.

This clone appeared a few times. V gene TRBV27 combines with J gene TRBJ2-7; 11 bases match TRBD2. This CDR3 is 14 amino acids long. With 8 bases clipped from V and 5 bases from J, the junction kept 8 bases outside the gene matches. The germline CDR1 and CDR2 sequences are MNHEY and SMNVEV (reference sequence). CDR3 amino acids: CASRLRLAGNEQYF. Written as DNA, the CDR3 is TGTGCCAGCCGACTCCGACTAGCGGGAAACGAGCAGTACTTC.

CDR3 sequence reads: CASSPGPEAYQPQHF. CDR3 sequence (DNA): TGTGCCAGCAGCCCCGGTCCCGAGGCATATCAGCCCCAGCATTTT. The chain recombines TRBV5-6 with TRBJ1-5, with no clear D. Per the germline V gene, CDR1 is SGHDT and CDR2 is YYEEEE. This CDR3 has 15 amino acids. Trimming cost V 4 bases and J 5 bases, with 16 bases left between them.

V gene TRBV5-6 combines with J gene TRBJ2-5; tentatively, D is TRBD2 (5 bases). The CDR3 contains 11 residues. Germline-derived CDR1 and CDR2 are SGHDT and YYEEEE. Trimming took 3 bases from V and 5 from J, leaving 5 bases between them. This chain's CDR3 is CASSSGETQYF. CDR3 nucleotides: TGTGCCAGCAGCTCGGGGGAGACCCAGTACTTC.

The CDR3 DNA reads TGTGCCAGCAGTGAACGCGGTGGGGAGTCCTACGAGCAGTACTTC. The encoded protein is CASSERGGESYEQYF. The chain is built from TRBV6-1 and TRBJ2-7, with D tentatively TRBD2 (5 bases). Germline CDR1 and CDR2: MNHNS and SASEGT. This CDR3 is built from 15 residues. V was clipped by 2 bases and J by 1 base, with 12 bases between them.

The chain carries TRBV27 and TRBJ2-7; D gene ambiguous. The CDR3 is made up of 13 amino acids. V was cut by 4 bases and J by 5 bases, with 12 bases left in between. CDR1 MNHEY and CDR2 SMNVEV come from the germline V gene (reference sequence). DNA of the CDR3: TGTGCCAGCAGTTCCACTCCCTTCCACGAGCAGTACTTC. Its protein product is CASSSTPFHEQYF.

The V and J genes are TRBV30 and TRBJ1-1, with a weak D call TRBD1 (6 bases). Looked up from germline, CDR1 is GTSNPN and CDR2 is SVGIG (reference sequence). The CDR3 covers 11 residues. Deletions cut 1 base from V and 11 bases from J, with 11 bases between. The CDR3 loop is CAWSAGAGAFF. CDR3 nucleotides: TGTGCCTGGAGTGCGGGGGCGGGGGCTTTCTTT.

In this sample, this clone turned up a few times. The CDR3 here is CASSPYYGYTF. DNA for the CDR3: TGTGCCAGCAGTCCTTACTATGGCTACACCTTC. The V gene is TRBV27, the J gene TRBJ1-2; D unclear. Germline V CDR1 and CDR2: MNHEY, SMNVEV (reference sequence). V lost 5 bases and J 3 bases, leaving 4 bases between the germline ends. This CDR3 has 11 residues.

CDR3 region: CASLGQGRTEAFF. Here the CDR3 DNA reads TGTGCCAGCCTCGGACAGGGGCGCACTGAAGCTTTCTTT. The V call is TRBV27, the J call TRBJ1-1; 9 bases match TRBD1. The CDR3 runs to 13 residues. The V gene end was trimmed by 8 bases and the J gene end by 4 bases; junction bases not matched to a gene: 5. Looked up from germline, CDR1 is MNHEY and CDR2 is SMNVEV (reference sequence).

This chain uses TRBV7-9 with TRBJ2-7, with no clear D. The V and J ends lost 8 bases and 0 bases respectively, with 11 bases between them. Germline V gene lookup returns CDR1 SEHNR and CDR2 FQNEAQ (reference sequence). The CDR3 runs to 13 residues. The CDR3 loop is CASLAANSYEQYF. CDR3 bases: TGTGCCAGCCTTGCAGCTAACTCCTACGAGCAGTACTTC.

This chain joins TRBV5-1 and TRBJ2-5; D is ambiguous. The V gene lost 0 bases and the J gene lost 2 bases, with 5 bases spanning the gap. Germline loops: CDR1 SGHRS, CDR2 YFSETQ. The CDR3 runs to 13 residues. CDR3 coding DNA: TGCGCCAGCAGCTTGGGTACTCAAGAGACCCAGTACTTC. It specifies CASSLGTQETQYF. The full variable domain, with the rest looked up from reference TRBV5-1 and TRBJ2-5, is KAGVTQTPRYLIKTRGQQVTLSCSPISGHRSVSWYQQTPGQGLQFLFEYFSETQRNKGNFPGRFSGRQFSNSRSEMNVSTLELGDSALYLCASSLGTQETQYFGPGTRLLVL.

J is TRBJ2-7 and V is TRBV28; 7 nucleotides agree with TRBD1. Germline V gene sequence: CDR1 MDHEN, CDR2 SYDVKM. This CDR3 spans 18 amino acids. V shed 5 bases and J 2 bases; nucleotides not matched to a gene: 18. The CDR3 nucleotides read TGTGCCAGCAGTGACGTGAGGTCCCGGGACAGAGCGCCCTACGAGCAGTACTTC. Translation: CASSDVRSRDRAPYEQYF.

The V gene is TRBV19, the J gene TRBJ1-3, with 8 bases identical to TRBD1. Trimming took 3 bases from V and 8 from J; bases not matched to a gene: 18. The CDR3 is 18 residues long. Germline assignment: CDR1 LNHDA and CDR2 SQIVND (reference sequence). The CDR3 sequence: CASSIGWGAPGQEYTIYF. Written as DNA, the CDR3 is TGTGCCAGTAGTATCGGTTGGGGAGCCCCGGGACAGGAATACACCATATATTTT.